This is a list of T cell receptor beta chains from one sample in a study of somatic mutations in cytotoxic T cells in rheumatoid arthritis. Libraries were prepared by immunoSEQ multiplex PCR; TCRdb keeps only in-frame clonotypes and omits some of them. The data contain around 11,000 clones, roughly 70% of them singletons. Specimen: CD8+ T cells sorted from blood. All receptors derive from an adult with rheumatoid arthritis. Both conserved end residues are part of each CDR3. D genes are given only for firm matches. Not every row has a clone size; where given, it reads once, few, many or a size class.

CDR3 protein	CDR3 DNA	CDR3 length	D gene	clone size	V gene	J gene
CARSSEQGAGKETQYF	TGTGCCAGAAGTTCGGAACAGGGGGCGGGGAAGGAGACCCAGTACTTC	16	TRBD1	few	TRBV5-3	TRBJ2-5
CASSQAGASYGYTF	TGCGCCAGCAGCCAAGCGGGGGCTAGCTATGGCTACACCTTC	14	-	-	TRBV4-1	TRBJ1-2
CASSLRGGASEAFF	TGTGCCAGCAGTCTCAGAGGGGGGGCCTCTGAAGCTTTCTTT	14	-	-	TRBV27	TRBJ1-1
CASSPPGGTLNTEAFF	TGTGCCAGCAGCCCCCCGGGAGGGACCCTTAACACTGAAGCTTTCTTT	16	-	once	TRBV7-9	TRBJ1-1
CASSLGRGKETQYF	TGCGCCAGCAGCTTGGGAAGGGGTAAAGAGACCCAGTACTTC	14	-	-	TRBV5-1	TRBJ2-5
CASSLSGEGRHTEAFF	TGTGCCAGCAGTTTAAGCGGCGAGGGGAGGCACACTGAAGCTTTCTTT	16	-	-	TRBV27	TRBJ1-1
CASRPRGITDTQYF	TGTGCCAGCAGGCCAAGAGGGATTACAGATACGCAGTATTTT	14	-	once	TRBV6-5	TRBJ2-3
CASSPLTGLTEAFF	TGTGCCAGCAGTCCTTTAACAGGGCTCACTGAAGCTTTCTTT	14	-	few	TRBV27	TRBJ1-1
CASSLEARGGPEAFF	TGTGCCAGCAGCTTAGAGGCCCGCGGGGGACCGGAAGCTTTCTTT	15	-	few	TRBV7-9	TRBJ1-1
CASSLSILGGGGTEAFF	TGTGCCAGCAGTTTATCGATATTGGGTGGTGGGGGCACTGAAGCTTTCTTT	17	-	large	TRBV27	TRBJ1-1
CASSSPGQGAITDTQYF	TGTGCCAGCAGCTCCCCGGGACAGGGGGCGATCACAGATACGCAGTATTTT	17	TRBD1	-	TRBV13	TRBJ2-3
CASSAEDRLYEQYF	TGTGCCAGCAGCGCTGAGGACAGACTCTACGAGCAGTACTTC	14	-	few	TRBV7-6	TRBJ2-7
CASSPGGAGDTQYF	TGCGCCAGCAGCCCCGGGGGGGCCGGAGATACGCAGTATTTT	14	TRBD2	-	TRBV4-3	TRBJ2-3
CASSQSEQSYNEQFF	TGTGCCAGTAGCCAGTCAGAACAATCCTACAATGAGCAGTTCTTC	15	-	-	TRBV19	TRBJ2-1
CASSLWEENYEQYF	TGTGCCAGCAGTTTGTGGGAAGAAAATTACGAGCAGTACTTC	14	-	once	TRBV7-9	TRBJ2-7
CASSVVVTGVGNTEAFF	TGTGCCAGCAGCGTAGTCGTCACAGGGGTAGGTAACACTGAAGCTTTCTTT	17	TRBD1	few	TRBV9	TRBJ1-1
CAISGTDETGTNYGYTF	TGTGCCATCAGTGGGACCGACGAGACAGGGACTAACTATGGCTACACCTTC	17	TRBD1	-	TRBV10-3	TRBJ1-2
CAVWGLDTQYF	TGTGCCGTATGGGGATTGGATACGCAGTATTTT	11	-	once	TRBV10-3	TRBJ2-3
CASSGAYYGYTF	TGTGCCAGCAGCGGGGCGTACTATGGCTACACCTTC	12	-	once	TRBV9	TRBJ1-2
CASSLGQGNYGYTF	TGTGCCAGCAGCTTGGGGCAGGGGAACTATGGCTACACCTTC	14	-	-	TRBV5-5	TRBJ1-2
CASSSGQYYEQYF	TGTGCCAGCAGCTCGGGACAGTACTACGAGCAGTACTTC	13	TRBD1	-	TRBV7-6	TRBJ2-7
CASSPRDIINEQFF	TGTGCCAGCAGCCCACGGGACATTATCAATGAGCAGTTCTTC	14	-	medium-sized	TRBV11-1	TRBJ2-1
CASSLTGTNEKLFF	TGTGCCAGCAGCTTAACAGGGACTAATGAAAAACTGTTTTTT	14	-	-	TRBV7-9	TRBJ1-4
CSVEPQETQYF	TGCAGCGTTGAACCCCAAGAGACCCAGTACTTC	11	-	-	TRBV29-1	TRBJ2-5
CATEDRGTDTQYF	TGTGCCACCGAGGACAGGGGGACAGATACGCAGTATTTT	13	TRBD1	-	TRBV15	TRBJ2-3
CASIPMGFSYNEQFF	TGTGCCAGCATCCCTATGGGGTTCTCCTACAATGAGCAGTTCTTC	15	-	-	TRBV5-6	TRBJ2-1
CASSVAPSSYNSPLHF	TGTGCCAGTAGTGTCGCACCGAGCTCCTATAATTCACCCCTCCACTTT	16	-	few	TRBV19	TRBJ1-6
CASSLGAAPFYGYTF	TGTGCCAGCAGCTTAGGGGCAGCTCCTTTCTATGGCTACACCTTC	15	-	-	TRBV7-9	TRBJ1-2
CASSRVLGQPQHF	TGTGCCAGCAGTCGAGTTTTAGGTCAGCCCCAGCATTTT	13	-	-	TRBV11-2	TRBJ1-5
CASSQGTLAYEQYF	TGCGCCAGCAGCCAAGGGACGCTCGCCTACGAGCAGTACTTC	14	-	once	TRBV4-1	TRBJ2-7
CASSLGPDNYGYTF	TGTGCCAGCAGCTTAGGGCCGGATAACTATGGCTACACCTTC	14	-	-	TRBV7-9	TRBJ1-2
CASKLRGEDQPQHF	TGTGCCAGTAAGTTAAGAGGGGAGGATCAGCCCCAGCATTTT	14	-	once	TRBV19	TRBJ1-5
CASSQGGYNEQFF	TGTGCCAGCAGTCAGGGTGGGTACAATGAGCAGTTCTTC	13	-	-	TRBV2	TRBJ2-1
CASSETENTEAFF	TGTGCCAGCAGTGAAACCGAGAACACTGAAGCTTTCTTT	13	-	-	TRBV6-1	TRBJ1-1
CASSPGGGTDYGYTF	TGCGCCAGCAGCCCCGGCGGGGGCACGGACTATGGCTACACCTTC	15	-	-	TRBV4-1	TRBJ1-2
CASRRGFQGDEQYF	TGTGCCAGCAGACGGGGGTTTCAGGGCGACGAGCAGTACTTC	14	-	few	TRBV27	TRBJ2-7
CSVRTGEFGEAFF	TGCAGCGTGAGGACAGGGGAGTTTGGTGAAGCTTTCTTT	13	TRBD1	-	TRBV29-1	TRBJ1-1
CASSYEAAGHEQYF	TGTGCCAGCAGTTACGAGGCAGCAGGCCACGAGCAGTACTTC	14	-	few	TRBV6-5	TRBJ2-7
CASSGGQGVSPLHF	TGCGCCAGCAGCGGGGGACAGGGTGTTTCACCCCTCCACTTT	14	TRBD1	-	TRBV5-1	TRBJ1-6
CASSLDRGGRIPNSGNTIYF	TGTGCCAGCAGCTTAGACCGGGGGGGTAGGATCCCCAACTCTGGAAACACCATATATTTT	20	-	-	TRBV11-2	TRBJ1-3
CASSLGTGGQPQHF	TGCGCCAGCAGTCTGGGAACCGGAGGTCAGCCCCAGCATTTT	14	-	medium-sized	TRBV4-1	TRBJ1-5